This T cell receptor (beta chain) derives from a study of blood T cell repertoires in COVID-19. Study as a whole: Some COVID-19 samples were acute and others convalescent; all came from the United States, Italy and Spain. Sources were T cells, B-cell-depleted T cells, or PBMCs; the material itself was cDNA or gDNA.

Authors' analysis steps: Amplification with reference gene primers provided the estimates of nucleated cell counts. Sequenced by immunoSEQ multiplex PCR; TCRdb stores in-frame clones only, minus some. V and J calls and clone size come straight from that table; D and trimming were deduced from the DNA. The table has about 160,000 clones, about 85% seen once. Germline CDR1 SEHNR, CDR2 FQNEAQ (reference sequence). After removal of 3 bases from V and 7 bases from J, the junction contained 3 bases not matched to a gene. The CDR3 is made up of 14 amino acids. In Seattle, patients joined the study during active infection and were tracked longitudinally.

The genes are TRBV7-9 and TRBJ1-4; 9 bases are a match to TRBD1. Sequencing used peripheral blood. This sequence originates from a man of 80 years or more with COVID-19, enrolled during active disease. In DNA, the CDR3 is TGTGCCAGCAGCTTGGGGACAGGGAGTGAAAAACTGTTTTTT. Translating it yields CASSLGTGSEKLFF.